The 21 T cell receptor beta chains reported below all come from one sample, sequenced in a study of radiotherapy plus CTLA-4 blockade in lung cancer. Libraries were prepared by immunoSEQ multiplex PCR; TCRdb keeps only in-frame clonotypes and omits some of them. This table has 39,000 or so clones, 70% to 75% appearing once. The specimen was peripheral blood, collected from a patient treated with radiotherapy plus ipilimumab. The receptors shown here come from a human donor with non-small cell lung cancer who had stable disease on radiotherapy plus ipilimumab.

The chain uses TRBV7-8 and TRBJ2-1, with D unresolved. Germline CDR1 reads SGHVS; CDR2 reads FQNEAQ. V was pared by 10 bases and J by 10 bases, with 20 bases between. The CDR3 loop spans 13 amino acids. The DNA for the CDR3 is TGTGCCATTGAACTCGCACTCCAAAGAGAGCAGTTCTTC. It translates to CAIELALQREQFF.

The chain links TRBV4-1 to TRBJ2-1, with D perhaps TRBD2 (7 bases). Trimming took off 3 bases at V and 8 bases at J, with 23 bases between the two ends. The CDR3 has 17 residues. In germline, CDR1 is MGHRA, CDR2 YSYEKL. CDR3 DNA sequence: TGCGCCAGCAGCCAGATACAGGGAGGGAGAGACAGCGATGAGCAGTTCTTC. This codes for CASSQIQGGRDSDEQFF.

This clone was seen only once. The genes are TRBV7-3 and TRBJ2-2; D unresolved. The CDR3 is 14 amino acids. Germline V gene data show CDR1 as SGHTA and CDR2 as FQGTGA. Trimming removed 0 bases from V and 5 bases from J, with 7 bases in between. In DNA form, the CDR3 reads TGTGCCAGCAGCTTAACGCGATTAACCGGGGAGCTGTTTTTT. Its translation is CASSLTRLTGELFF.

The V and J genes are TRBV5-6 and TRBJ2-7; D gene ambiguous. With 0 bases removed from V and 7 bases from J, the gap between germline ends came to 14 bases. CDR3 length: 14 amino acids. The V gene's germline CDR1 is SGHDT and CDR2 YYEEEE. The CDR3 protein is CASSLERAPQEQYV. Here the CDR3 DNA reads TGTGCCAGCAGCTTGGAGCGCGCACCCCAGGAGCAGTACGTC.

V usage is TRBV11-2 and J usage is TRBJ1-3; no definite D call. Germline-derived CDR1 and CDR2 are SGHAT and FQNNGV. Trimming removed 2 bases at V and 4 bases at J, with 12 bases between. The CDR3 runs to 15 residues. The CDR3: CASSLSSLRGNTIYF. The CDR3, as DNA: TGTGCCAGCAGCTTAAGCTCCCTTCGGGGAAACACCATATATTTT.

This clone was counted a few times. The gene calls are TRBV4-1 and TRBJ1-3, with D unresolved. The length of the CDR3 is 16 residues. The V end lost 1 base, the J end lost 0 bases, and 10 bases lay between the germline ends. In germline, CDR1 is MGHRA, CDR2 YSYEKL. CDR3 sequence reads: CASSQVDYFSGNTIYF. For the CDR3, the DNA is TGCGCCAGCAGCCAAGTGGATTATTTCTCTGGAAACACCATATATTTT.

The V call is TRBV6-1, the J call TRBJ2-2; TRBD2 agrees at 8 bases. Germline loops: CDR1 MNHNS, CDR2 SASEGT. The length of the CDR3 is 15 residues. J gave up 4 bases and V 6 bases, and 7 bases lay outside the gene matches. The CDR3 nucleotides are TGTGCCAGCAGAACACCGGGGGGGCGCACCGGGGAGCTGTTTTTT. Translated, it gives CASRTPGGRTGELFF.

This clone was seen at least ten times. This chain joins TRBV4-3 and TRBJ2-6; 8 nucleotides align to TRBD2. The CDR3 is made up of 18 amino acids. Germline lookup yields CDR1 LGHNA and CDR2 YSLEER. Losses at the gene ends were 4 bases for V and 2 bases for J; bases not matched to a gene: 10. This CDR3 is CASSRERGGLTGANVLTF. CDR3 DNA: TGCGCCAGCAGCCGAGAACGGGGGGGCCTTACTGGGGCCAACGTCCTGACTTTC.

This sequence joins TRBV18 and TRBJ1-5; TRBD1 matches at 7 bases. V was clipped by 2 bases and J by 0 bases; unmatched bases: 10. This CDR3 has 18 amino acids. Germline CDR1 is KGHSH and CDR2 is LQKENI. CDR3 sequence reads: CASSPSDRAHYSNQPQHF. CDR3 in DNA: TGTGCCAGCTCACCATCCGACAGGGCCCATTATAGCAATCAGCCCCAGCATTTT.

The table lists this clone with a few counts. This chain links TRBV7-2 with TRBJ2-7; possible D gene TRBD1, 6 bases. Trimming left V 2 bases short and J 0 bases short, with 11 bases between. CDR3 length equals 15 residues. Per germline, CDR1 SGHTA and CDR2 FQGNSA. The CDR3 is CASSLTGLSSYEQYV. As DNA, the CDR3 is TGTGCCAGCAGCTTAACAGGGCTGAGCTCCTACGAGCAGTACGTC.

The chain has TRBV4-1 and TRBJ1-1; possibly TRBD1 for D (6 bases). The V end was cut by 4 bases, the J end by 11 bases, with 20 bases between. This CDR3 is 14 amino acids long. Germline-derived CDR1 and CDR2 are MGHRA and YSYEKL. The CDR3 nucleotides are TGCGCCAGCAGCCTAGAGGTGGGGGCAGGAAGGGCTTTCTTT. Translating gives CASSLEVGAGRAFF.

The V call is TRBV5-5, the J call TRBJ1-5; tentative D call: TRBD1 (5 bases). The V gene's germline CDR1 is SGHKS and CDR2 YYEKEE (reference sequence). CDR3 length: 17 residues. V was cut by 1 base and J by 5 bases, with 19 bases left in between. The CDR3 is CASSLFPGTGTYQPQHF. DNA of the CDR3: TGTGCCAGCAGCTTGTTTCCCGGAACCGGGACCTATCAGCCCCAGCATTTT.

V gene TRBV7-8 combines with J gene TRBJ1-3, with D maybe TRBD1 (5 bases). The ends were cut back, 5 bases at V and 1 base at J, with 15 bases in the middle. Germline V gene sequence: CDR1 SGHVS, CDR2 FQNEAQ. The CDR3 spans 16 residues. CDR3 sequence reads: CASSPQTVPSGNTIYF. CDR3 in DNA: TGTGCCAGCAGCCCGCAGACAGTCCCGTCTGGAAACACCATATATTTT.

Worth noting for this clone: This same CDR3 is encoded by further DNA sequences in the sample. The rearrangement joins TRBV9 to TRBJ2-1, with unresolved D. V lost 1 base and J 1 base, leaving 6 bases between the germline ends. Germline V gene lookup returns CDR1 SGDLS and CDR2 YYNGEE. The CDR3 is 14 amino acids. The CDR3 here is CASSVLPSYNEQFF. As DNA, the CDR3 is TGTGCCAGCAGCGTACTGCCTTCCTACAATGAGCAGTTCTTC.

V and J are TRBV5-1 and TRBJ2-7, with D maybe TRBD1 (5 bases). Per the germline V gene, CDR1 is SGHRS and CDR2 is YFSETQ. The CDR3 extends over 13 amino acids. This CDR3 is CASSLAGSSEQYV. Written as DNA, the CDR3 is TGCGCCAGCAGCTTGGCAGGGTCCTCCGAGCAGTACGTC.

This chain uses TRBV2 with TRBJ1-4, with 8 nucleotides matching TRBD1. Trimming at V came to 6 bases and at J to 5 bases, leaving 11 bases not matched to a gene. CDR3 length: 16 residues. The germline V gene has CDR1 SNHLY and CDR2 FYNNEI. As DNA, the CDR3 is TGTGCCAGCAGGGAGACTCAGGGGGCAGGGAATGAAAAACTGTTTTTT. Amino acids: CASRETQGAGNEKLFF.

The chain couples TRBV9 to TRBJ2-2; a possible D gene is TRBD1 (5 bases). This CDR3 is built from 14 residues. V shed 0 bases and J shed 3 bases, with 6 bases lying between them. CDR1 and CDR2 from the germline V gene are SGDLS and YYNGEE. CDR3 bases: TGTGCCAGCAGCGTAGCACAGGACACCGGGGAGCTGTTTTTT. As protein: CASSVAQDTGELFF. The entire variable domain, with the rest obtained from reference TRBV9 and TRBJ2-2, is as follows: DSGVTQTPKHLITATGQRVTLRCSPRSGDLSVYWYQQSLDQGLQFLIQYYNGEERAKGNILERFSAQQFPDLHSELNLSSLELGDSALYFCASSVAQDTGELFFGEGSRLTVL.

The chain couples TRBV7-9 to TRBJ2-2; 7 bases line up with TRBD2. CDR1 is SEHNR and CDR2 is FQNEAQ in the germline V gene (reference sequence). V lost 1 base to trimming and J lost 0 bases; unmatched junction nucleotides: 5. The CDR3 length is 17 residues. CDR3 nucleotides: TGTGCCAGCAGCTTAGTATCGGGGAGGGCGAACACCGGGGAGCTGTTTTTT. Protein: CASSLVSGRANTGELFF.

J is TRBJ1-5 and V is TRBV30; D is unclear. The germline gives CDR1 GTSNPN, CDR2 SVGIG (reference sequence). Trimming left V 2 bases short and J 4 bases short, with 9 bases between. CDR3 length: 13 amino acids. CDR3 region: CAWSPGENQPQHF. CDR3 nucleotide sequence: TGTGCCTGGAGTCCCGGTGAAAATCAGCCCCAGCATTTT. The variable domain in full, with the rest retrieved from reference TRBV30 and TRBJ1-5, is SQTIHQWPATLVQPVGSPLSLECTVEGTSNPNLYWYRQAAGRGLQLLFYSVGIGQISSEVPQNLSASRPQDRQFILSSKKLLLSDSGFYLCAWSPGENQPQHFGDGTRLSIL.

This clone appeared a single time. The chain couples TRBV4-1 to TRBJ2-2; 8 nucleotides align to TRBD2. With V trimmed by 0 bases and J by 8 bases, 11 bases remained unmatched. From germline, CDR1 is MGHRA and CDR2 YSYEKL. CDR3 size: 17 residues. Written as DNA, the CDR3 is TGCGCCAGCAGCCAAGAACCCCACTGGACTAGCACGGGGGAGCTGTTTTTT. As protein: CASSQEPHWTSTGELFF.

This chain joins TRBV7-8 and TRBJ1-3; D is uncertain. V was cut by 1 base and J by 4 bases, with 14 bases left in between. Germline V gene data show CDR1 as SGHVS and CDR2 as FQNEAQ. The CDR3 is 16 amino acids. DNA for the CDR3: TGTGCCAGCAGCTTAGAAGGCAGCCTAATGGGAAACACCATATATTTT. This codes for CASSLEGSLMGNTIYF.